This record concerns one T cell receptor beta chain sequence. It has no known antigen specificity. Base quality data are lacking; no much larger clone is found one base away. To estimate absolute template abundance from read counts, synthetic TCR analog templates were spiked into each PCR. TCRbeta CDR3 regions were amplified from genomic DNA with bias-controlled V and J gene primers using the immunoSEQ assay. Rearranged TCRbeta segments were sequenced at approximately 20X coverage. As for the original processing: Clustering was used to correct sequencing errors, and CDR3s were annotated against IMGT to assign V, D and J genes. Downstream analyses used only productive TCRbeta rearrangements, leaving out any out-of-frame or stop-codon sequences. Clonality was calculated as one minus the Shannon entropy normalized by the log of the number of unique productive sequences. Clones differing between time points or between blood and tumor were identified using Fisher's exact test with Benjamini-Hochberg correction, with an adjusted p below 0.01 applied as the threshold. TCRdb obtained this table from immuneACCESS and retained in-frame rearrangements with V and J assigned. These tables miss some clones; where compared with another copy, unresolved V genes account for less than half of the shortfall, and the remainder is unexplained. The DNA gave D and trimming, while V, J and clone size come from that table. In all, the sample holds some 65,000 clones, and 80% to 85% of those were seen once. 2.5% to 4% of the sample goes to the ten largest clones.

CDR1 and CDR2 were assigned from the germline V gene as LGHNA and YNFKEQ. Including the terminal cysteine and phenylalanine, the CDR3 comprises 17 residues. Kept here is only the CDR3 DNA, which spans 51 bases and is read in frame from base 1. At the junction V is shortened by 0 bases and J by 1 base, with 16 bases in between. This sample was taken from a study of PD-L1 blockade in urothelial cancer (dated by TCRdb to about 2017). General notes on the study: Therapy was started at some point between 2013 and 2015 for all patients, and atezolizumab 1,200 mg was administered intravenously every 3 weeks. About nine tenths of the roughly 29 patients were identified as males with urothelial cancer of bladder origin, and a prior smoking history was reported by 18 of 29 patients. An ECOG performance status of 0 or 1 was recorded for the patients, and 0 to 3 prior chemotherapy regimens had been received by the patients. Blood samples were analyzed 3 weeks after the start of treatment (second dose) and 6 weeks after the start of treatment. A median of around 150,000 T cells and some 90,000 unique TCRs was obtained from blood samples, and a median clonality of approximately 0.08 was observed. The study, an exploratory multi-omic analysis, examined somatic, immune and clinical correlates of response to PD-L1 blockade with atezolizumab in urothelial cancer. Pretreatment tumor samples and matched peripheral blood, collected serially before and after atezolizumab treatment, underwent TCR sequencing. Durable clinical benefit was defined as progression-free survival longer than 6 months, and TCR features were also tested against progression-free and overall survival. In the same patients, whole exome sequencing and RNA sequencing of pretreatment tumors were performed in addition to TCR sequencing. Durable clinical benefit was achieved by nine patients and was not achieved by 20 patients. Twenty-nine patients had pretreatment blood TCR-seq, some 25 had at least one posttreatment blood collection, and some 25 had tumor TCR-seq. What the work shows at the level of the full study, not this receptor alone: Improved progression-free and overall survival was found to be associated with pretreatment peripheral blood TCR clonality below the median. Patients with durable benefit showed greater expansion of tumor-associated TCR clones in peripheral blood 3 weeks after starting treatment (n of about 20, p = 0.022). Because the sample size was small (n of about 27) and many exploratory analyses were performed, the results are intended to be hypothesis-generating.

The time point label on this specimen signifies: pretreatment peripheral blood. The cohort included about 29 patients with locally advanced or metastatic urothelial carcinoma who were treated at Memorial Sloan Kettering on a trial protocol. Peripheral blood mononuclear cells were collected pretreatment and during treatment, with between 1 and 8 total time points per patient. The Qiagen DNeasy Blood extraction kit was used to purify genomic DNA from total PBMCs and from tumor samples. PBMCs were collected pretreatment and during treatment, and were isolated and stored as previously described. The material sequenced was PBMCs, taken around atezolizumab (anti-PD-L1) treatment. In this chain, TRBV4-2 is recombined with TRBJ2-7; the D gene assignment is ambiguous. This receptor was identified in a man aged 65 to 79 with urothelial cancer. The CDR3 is CASSQELPGRPSYEQYF. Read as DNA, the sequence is TGTGCCAGCAGCCAAGAGCTCCCCGGCAGGCCGTCCTACGAGCAGTACTTC.